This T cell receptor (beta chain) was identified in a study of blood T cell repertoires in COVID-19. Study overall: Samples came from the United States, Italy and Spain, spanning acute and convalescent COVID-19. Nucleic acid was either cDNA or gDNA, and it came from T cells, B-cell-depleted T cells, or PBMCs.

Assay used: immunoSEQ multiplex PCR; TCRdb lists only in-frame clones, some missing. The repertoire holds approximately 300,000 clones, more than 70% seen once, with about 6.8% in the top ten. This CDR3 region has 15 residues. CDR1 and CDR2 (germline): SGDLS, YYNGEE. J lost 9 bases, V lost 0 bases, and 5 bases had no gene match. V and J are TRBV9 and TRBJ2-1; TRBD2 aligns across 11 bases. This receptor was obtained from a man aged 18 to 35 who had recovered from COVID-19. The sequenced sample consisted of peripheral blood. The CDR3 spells CASSVVTSGSAEQFF. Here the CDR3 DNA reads TGTGCCAGCAGCGTAGTAACTAGCGGGAGTGCTGAGCAGTTCTTC.